This TCR beta chain was identified during a study of T cell clonotyping in hematopoietic cell transplantation. Trimming pared 7 bases from V and 4 bases from J, leaving 9 bases between. There are 12 residues in the CDR3. Germline values: CDR1 MNHEY, CDR2 SMNVEV (reference sequence). The method was immunoSEQ multiplex PCR; TCRdb's version includes in-frame clones alone and lacks a portion of them. The repertoire holds tens of thousands of clones, with 85% to 90% as singletons. Indicated time point: recipient sample about 28 days before transplant, after cytoreduction. The V call is TRBV27, the J call TRBJ2-3, with D uncertain. The material was peripheral blood mononuclear cells, obtained before stem cell transplant. The TCR comes from a man aged 60 to 69 with biphenotypic leukemia. Some clones in this sample may be carry-over from other donors' samples. CDR3: CASTSGADTQYF. The CDR3 DNA reads as TGTGCCAGCACCTCTGGGGCAGATACGCAGTATTTT.